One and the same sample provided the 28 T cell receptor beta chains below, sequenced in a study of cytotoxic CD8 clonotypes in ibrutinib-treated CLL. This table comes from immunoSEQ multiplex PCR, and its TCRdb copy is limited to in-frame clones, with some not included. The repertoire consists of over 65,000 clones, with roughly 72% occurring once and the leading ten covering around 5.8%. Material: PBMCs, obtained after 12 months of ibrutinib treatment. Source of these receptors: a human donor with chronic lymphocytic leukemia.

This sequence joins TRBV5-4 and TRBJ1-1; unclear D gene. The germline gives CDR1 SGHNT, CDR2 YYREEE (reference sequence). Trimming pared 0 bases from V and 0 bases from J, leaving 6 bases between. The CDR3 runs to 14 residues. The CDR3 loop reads CASSLGPMNTEAFF. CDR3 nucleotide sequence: TGTGCCAGCAGCTTGGGCCCTATGAACACTGAAGCTTTCTTT.

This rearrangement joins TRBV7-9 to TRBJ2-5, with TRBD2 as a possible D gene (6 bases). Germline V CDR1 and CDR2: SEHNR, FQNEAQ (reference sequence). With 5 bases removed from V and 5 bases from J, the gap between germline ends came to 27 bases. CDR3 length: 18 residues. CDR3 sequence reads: CASSPHRVGGLARETQYF. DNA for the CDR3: TGTGCCAGCAGCCCCCACCGGGTGGGGGGACTGGCGCGGGAGACCCAGTACTTC.

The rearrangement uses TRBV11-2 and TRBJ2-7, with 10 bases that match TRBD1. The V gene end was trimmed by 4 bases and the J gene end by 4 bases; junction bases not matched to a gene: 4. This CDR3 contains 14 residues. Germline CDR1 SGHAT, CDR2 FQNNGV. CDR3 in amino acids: CASSSGTGVYEQYF. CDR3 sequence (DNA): TGTGCCAGCAGCTCTGGGACAGGGGTGTACGAGCAGTACTTC. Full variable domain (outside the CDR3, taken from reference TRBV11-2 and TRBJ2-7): EAGVAQSPRYKIIEKRQSVAFWCNPISGHATLYWYQQILGQGPKLLIQFQNNGVVDDSQLPKDRFSAERLKGVDSTLKIQPAKLEDSAVYLCASSSGTGVYEQYFGPGTRLTVT.

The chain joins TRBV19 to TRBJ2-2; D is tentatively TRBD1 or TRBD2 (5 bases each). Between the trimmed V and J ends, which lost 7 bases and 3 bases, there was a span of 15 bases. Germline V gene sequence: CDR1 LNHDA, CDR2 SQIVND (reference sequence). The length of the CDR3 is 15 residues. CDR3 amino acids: CASKRFVGDTGELFF. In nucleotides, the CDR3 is TGTGCCAGTAAAAGGTTCGTGGGGGACACCGGGGAGCTGTTTTTT.

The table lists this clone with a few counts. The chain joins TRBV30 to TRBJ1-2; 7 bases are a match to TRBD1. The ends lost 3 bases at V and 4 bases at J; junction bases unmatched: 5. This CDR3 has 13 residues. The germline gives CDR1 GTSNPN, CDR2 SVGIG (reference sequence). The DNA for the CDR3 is TGTGCCTGGAGGACAGGGAATCGCTATGGCTACACCTTC. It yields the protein CAWRTGNRYGYTF.

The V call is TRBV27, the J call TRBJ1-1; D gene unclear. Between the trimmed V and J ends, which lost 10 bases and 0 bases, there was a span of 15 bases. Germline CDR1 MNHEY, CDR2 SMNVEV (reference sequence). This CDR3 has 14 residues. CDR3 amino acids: CATQEVGMNTEAFF. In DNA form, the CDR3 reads TGTGCCACCCAGGAGGTAGGGATGAACACTGAAGCTTTCTTT.

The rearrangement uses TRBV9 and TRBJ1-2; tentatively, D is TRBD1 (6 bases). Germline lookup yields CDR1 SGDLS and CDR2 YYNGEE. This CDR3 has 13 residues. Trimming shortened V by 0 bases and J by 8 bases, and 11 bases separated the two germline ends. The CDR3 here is CASSVEGGGGYTF. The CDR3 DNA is TGTGCCAGCAGCGTAGAAGGGGGTGGCGGCTACACCTTC.

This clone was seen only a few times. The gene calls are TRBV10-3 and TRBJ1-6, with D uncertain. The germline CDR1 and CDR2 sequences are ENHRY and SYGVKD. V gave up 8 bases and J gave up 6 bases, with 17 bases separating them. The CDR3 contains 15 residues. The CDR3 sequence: CAISHPYHPNSPLHF. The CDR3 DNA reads TGTGCCATCTCCCACCCGTACCACCCTAATTCACCCCTCCACTTT.

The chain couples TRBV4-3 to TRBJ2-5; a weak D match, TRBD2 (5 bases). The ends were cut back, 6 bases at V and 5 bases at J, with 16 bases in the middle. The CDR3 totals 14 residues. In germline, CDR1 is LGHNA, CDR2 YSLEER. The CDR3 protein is CASREDRARETQYF. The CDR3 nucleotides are TGCGCCAGCAGGGAGGACCGGGCAAGGGAGACCCAGTACTTC.

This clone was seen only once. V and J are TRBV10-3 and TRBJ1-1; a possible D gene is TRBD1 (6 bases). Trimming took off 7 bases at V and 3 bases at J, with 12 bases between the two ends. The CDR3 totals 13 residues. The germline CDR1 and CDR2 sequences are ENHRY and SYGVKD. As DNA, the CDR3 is TGTGCCATCAAGAACAGGGATCACACTGAAGCTTTCTTT. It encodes CAIKNRDHTEAFF.

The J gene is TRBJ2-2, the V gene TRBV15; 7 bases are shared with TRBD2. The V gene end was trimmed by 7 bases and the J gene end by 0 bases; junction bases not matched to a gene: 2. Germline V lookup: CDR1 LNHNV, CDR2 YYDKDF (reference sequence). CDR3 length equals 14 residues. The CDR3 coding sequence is TGTGCCACCACGGGACTATCGAACACCGGGGAGCTGTTTTTT. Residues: CATTGLSNTGELFF.

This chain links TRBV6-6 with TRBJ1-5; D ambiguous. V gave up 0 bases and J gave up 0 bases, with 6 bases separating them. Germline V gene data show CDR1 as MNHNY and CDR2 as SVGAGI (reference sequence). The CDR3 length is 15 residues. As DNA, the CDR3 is TGTGCCAGCAGTTACTCGATGAGTAGCAATCAGCCCCAGCATTTT. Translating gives CASSYSMSSNQPQHF.

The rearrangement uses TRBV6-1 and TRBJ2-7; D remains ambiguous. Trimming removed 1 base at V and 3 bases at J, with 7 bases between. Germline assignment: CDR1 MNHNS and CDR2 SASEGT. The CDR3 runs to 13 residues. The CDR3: CASSEGRRYEQYF. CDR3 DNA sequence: TGTGCCAGCAGTGAAGGAAGGCGCTACGAGCAGTACTTC.

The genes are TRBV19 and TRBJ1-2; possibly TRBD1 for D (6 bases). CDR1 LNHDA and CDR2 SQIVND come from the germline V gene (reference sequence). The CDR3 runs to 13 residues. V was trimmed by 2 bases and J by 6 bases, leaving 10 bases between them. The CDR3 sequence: CASSILGADGYTF. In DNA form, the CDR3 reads TGTGCCAGTAGTATACTGGGGGCTGATGGCTACACCTTC.

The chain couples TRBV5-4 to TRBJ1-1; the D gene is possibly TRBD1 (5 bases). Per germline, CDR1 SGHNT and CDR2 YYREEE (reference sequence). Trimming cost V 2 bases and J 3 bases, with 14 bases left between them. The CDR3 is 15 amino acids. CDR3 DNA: TGTGCCAGCAGCTTCGCGGGACCCCTCCACACTGAAGCTTTCTTT. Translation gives CASSFAGPLHTEAFF.

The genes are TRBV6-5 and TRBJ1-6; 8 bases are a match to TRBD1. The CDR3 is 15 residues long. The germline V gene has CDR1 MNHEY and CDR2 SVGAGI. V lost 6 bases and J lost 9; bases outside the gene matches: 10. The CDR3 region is CASSRQGRRGSPLHF. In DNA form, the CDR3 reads TGTGCCAGCAGCAGACAGGGGCGACGGGGTTCACCCCTCCACTTT.

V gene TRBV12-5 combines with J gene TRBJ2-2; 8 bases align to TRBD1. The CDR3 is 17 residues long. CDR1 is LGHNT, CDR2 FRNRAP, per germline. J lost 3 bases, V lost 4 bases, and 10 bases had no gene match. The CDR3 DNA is TGTGCTAGTGGTTCGATACAGAGACAGGGGTACACCGGGGAGCTGTTTTTT. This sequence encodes CASGSIQRQGYTGELFF.

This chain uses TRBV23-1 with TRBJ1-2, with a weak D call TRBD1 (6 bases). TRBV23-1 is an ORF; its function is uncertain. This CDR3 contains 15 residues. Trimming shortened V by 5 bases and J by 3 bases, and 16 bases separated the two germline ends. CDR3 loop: CASSSAGGADYGYTF. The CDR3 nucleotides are TGCGCCAGCAGTTCGGCGGGGGGGGCTGACTATGGCTACACCTTC.

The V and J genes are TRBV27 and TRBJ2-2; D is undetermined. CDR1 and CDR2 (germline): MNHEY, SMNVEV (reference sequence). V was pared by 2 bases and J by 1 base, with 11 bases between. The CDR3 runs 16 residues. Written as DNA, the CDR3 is TGTGCCAGCAGTTTAGAGGCCAGCAGGAACACCGGGGAGCTGTTTTTT. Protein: CASSLEASRNTGELFF.

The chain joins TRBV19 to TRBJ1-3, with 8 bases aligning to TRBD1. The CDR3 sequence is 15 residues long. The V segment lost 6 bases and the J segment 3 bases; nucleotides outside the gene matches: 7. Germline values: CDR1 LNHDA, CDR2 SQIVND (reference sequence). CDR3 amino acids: CASRLDRGFGNTIYF. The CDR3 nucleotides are TGTGCCAGTAGACTAGACAGGGGCTTTGGAAACACCATATATTTT.

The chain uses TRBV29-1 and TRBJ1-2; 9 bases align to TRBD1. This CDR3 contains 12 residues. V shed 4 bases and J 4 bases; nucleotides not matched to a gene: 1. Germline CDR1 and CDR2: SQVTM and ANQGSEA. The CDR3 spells CSVGDRVYGYTF. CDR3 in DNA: TGCAGCGTTGGGGACAGGGTCTATGGCTACACCTTC.

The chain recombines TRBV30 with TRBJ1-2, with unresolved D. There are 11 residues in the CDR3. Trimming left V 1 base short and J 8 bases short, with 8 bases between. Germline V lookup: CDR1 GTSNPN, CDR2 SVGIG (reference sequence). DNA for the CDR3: TGTGCCTGGAGTGGGGCAAGCGGCTACACCTTC. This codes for CAWSGASGYTF.

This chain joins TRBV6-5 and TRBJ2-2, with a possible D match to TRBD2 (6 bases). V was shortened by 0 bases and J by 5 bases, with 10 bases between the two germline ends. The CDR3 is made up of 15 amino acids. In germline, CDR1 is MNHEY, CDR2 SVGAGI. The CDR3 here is CASSYSGTATGELFF. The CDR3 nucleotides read TGTGCCAGCAGTTACTCCGGGACTGCGACCGGGGAGCTGTTTTTT.

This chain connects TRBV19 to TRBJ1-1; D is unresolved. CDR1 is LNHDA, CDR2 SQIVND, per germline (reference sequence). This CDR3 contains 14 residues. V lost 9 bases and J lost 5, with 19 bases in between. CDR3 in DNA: TGTGCCAGCCTTCCCTCGGGCCAGGAGACTGAAGCTTTCTTT. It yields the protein CASLPSGQETEAFF.

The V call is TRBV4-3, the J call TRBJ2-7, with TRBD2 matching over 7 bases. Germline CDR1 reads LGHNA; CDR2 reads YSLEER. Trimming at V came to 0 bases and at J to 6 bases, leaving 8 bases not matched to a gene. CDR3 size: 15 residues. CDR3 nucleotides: TGCGCCAGCAGCCAAGAGGTAGGGAGGGAAACCGAGCAGTACTTC. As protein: CASSQEVGRETEQYF.

The CDR3 region has the DNA TGTGCCAGCAGAGTCGGGGAGACGGGGAATTCACCCCTCCACTTT. It encodes CASRVGETGNSPLHF. J is TRBJ1-6 and V is TRBV6-1; D remains unclear. The CDR3 sequence is 15 residues long. The V gene's germline CDR1 is MNHNS and CDR2 SASEGT. V lost 6 bases, J lost 7 bases, and 16 bases lay in between.

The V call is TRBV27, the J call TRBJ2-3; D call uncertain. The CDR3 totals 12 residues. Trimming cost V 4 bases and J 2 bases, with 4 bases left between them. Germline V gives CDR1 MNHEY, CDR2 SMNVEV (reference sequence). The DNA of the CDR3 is TGTGCCAGCAGTTCAACCACAGATACGCAGTATTTT. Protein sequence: CASSSTTDTQYF.

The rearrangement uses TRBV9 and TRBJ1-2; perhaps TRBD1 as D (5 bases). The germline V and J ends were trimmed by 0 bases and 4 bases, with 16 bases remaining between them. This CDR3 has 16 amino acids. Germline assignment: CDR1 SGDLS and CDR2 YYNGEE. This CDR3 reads CASSVGGGTGGYGYTF. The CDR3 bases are TGTGCCAGCAGCGTAGGTGGTGGAACGGGGGGCTATGGCTACACCTTC.